A selection of T cell receptor beta chains follows, all from one sample in a study of shared clonotypes between healthy human individuals. Assay: immunoSEQ multiplex PCR; the TCRdb copy retains only in-frame clones and omits some. Of about 340,000 clones listed, roughly 70% are singletons. Specimen: memory CD4+ T cells sorted from blood. All receptors derive from a man between 25 and 39 years old in good health. CDR3s leave out the opening cysteine and the closing phenylalanine or tryptophan. Clone size appears in some rows only: once, few, many, or a class for an expanded clone.

CDR3 protein: ASSLSGGYQPQH; clone size: NA; V gene: TRBV7-9; J gene: TRBJ1-5
CDR3 protein: ASSSTSGFSYEQY; clone size: NA; V gene: TRBV11-2; J gene: TRBJ2-7
CDR3 protein: AITADGTDTQY; clone size: NA; V gene: TRBV10-3; J gene: TRBJ2-3
CDR3 protein: ASSIAQGVTYEQY; clone size: NA; V gene: TRBV19; J gene: TRBJ2-7
CDR3 protein: ASSGLAGGQNTDTQY; clone size: NA; V gene: TRBV4-1; J gene: TRBJ2-3
CDR3 protein: ASSLKRGLSYNEQF; clone size: NA; V gene: TRBV7-2; J gene: TRBJ2-1
CDR3 protein: ASSGSGESADTQY; clone size: few; V gene: TRBV9; J gene: TRBJ2-3
CDR3 protein: SVASGNSQSEQY; clone size: NA; V gene: TRBV29-1; J gene: TRBJ2-7
CDR3 protein: ATPIRTGGETQY; clone size: NA; V gene: TRBV2; J gene: TRBJ2-5
CDR3 protein: ATLTRGAVYGYT; clone size: once; V gene: TRBV28; J gene: TRBJ1-2
CDR3 protein: AISGTEDQPQH; clone size: NA; V gene: TRBV10-3; J gene: TRBJ1-5
CDR3 protein: ASSLGTGAYNEQF; clone size: few; V gene: TRBV11-2; J gene: TRBJ2-1
CDR3 protein: ASSEYRPDQPQH; clone size: once; V gene: TRBV6-1; J gene: TRBJ1-5
CDR3 protein: ASSVGSSYLTDTQY; clone size: NA; V gene: TRBV9; J gene: TRBJ2-3
CDR3 protein: ASSQVLWSARGAAEAF; clone size: NA; V gene: TRBV4-2; J gene: TRBJ1-1
CDR3 protein: ASSSRGYYGYT; clone size: many; V gene: TRBV11-1; J gene: TRBJ1-2
CDR3 protein: ASSLTGGNYNEQF; clone size: few; V gene: TRBV14; J gene: TRBJ2-1
CDR3 protein: ASRSGGSGRVSYEQY; clone size: NA; V gene: TRBV5-1; J gene: TRBJ2-7
CDR3 protein: ASIATGTSYEQY; clone size: NA; V gene: TRBV7-9; J gene: TRBJ2-7
CDR3 protein: ASSPRTGNSYNEQF; clone size: NA; V gene: TRBV7-8; J gene: TRBJ2-1
CDR3 protein: ASSAERLQSRANVLT; clone size: NA; V gene: TRBV27; J gene: TRBJ2-6
CDR3 protein: ASGPLYEQY; clone size: many; V gene: TRBV27; J gene: TRBJ2-7
CDR3 protein: ASSPTQGSNEKLF; clone size: once; V gene: TRBV5-1; J gene: TRBJ1-4
CDR3 protein: ASSSLPQGRGETQY; clone size: NA; V gene: TRBV13; J gene: TRBJ2-5
CDR3 protein: ASSRRVEAF; clone size: NA; V gene: TRBV7-2; J gene: TRBJ1-1
CDR3 protein: ASSTQAADQPQH; clone size: NA; V gene: TRBV19; J gene: TRBJ1-5
CDR3 protein: ASSQVFTDRGSSSPYEQY; clone size: NA; V gene: TRBV28; J gene: TRBJ2-7
CDR3 protein: ASSLLGQGRTDTQY; clone size: once; V gene: TRBV28; J gene: TRBJ2-3
CDR3 protein: ASSPGTGDAYNEQF; clone size: NA; V gene: TRBV19; J gene: TRBJ2-1
CDR3 protein: ASSGGEASGKLSGANVLT; clone size: few; V gene: TRBV10-2; J gene: TRBJ2-6
CDR3 protein: ASSISASGSRETQY; clone size: NA; V gene: TRBV19; J gene: TRBJ2-5
CDR3 protein: SVVSTGGGRYGYT; clone size: few; V gene: TRBV29-1; J gene: TRBJ1-2
CDR3 protein: ASSITGDSYNEQF; clone size: many; V gene: TRBV19; J gene: TRBJ2-1
CDR3 protein: ASSKAGSQGLYHEQY; clone size: NA; V gene: TRBV11-2; J gene: TRBJ2-7
CDR3 protein: ASSRTRETQY; clone size: NA; V gene: TRBV11-2; J gene: TRBJ2-5
CDR3 protein: ASSRTSGSSLVTDTQY; clone size: few; V gene: TRBV2; J gene: TRBJ2-3
CDR3 protein: ASTNRGGAGGNTIY; clone size: NA; V gene: TRBV6-6; J gene: TRBJ1-3
CDR3 protein: ASSQLPTGTGLDTQY; clone size: NA; V gene: TRBV4-3; J gene: TRBJ2-3
CDR3 protein: ASSAGPKGKLF; clone size: few; V gene: TRBV6-1; J gene: TRBJ1-4
CDR3 protein: ASSLKRATSYEQY; clone size: few; V gene: TRBV27; J gene: TRBJ2-7
CDR3 protein: ASSLTYEQY; clone size: NA; V gene: TRBV7-8; J gene: TRBJ2-7
CDR3 protein: ASSIVRRTSGKWGYNEQF; clone size: NA; V gene: TRBV19; J gene: TRBJ2-1
CDR3 protein: SVGQGRGTEAF; clone size: NA; V gene: TRBV29-1; J gene: TRBJ1-1
CDR3 protein: ASSQGLAAYYEQY; clone size: NA; V gene: TRBV14; J gene: TRBJ2-7
CDR3 protein: ASSYGPAYEQY; clone size: NA; V gene: TRBV6-6; J gene: TRBJ2-7
CDR3 protein: ASSLVTDMNTEAF; clone size: once; V gene: TRBV7-9; J gene: TRBJ1-1
CDR3 protein: ASRTAGANVLT; clone size: NA; V gene: TRBV28; J gene: TRBJ2-6
CDR3 protein: ATSREGAGTDTQY; clone size: NA; V gene: TRBV15; J gene: TRBJ2-3
CDR3 protein: ASATGTRGTGELF; clone size: NA; V gene: TRBV5-8; J gene: TRBJ2-2
CDR3 protein: ASTHRLAGIVSPNTGELF; clone size: NA; V gene: TRBV19; J gene: TRBJ2-2
CDR3 protein: ASSVGSDLLQAF; clone size: NA; V gene: TRBV6-1; J gene: TRBJ1-1
CDR3 protein: ASSPRGAEHNSPLH; clone size: few; V gene: TRBV18; J gene: TRBJ1-6
CDR3 protein: ASSPEGTPNTEAF; clone size: NA; V gene: TRBV18; J gene: TRBJ1-1
CDR3 protein: ASSLVTGQETQY; clone size: NA; V gene: TRBV5-4; J gene: TRBJ2-5
CDR3 protein: ASSDRTGVTTGELF; clone size: NA; V gene: TRBV2; J gene: TRBJ2-2
CDR3 protein: ASSPRTGSYEQY; clone size: NA; V gene: TRBV14; J gene: TRBJ2-7
CDR3 protein: ASSPNRVTDTQY; clone size: NA; V gene: TRBV18; J gene: TRBJ2-3
CDR3 protein: ASGGDGGGPADTQY; clone size: NA; V gene: TRBV12-5; J gene: TRBJ2-3
CDR3 protein: ATSRDQLNQETQY; clone size: NA; V gene: TRBV15; J gene: TRBJ2-5